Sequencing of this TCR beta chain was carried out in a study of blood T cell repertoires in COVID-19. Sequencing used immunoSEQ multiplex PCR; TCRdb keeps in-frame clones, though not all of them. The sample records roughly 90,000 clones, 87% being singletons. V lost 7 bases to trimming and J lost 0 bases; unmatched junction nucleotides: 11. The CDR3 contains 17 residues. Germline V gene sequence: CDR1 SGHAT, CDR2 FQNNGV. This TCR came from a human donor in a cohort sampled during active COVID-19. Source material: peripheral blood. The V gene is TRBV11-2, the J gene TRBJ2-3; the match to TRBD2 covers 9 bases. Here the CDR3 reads CASTLGGGGGSTDTQYF. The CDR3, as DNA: TGTGCCAGCACCCTCGGTGGCGGGGGGGGTAGCACAGATACGCAGTATTTT.